Listed here are 8 T cell receptor beta chains from one sample, sequenced in a study of T cell responses to AZD1222 COVID-19 vaccine. Sequencing was performed with immunoSEQ multiplex PCR; in TCRdb, only in-frame clones are kept and a portion is missing. The table has under 200,000 clones, around 93% seen once; the top ten hold under 5%. The sample in question was peripheral blood, obtained on day 0 of AZD1222 vaccination. These receptors originate from an adult in good health.

This clone appeared once. The rearrangement uses TRBV19 and TRBJ2-5; 7 bases match TRBD1. Per the germline V gene, CDR1 is LNHDA and CDR2 is SQIVND (reference sequence). Trimming at V came to 5 bases and at J to 5 bases, leaving 8 bases not matched to a gene. This CDR3 is 14 amino acids long. CDR3 DNA sequence: TGTGCCAGTAGTTCTGGAGACAGGGCGGAGACCCAGTACTTC. Its translation: CASSSGDRAETQYF.

This clone was seen more than once but under ten times. V and J are TRBV13 and TRBJ2-7; D ambiguous. This CDR3 has 14 residues. Per the germline V gene, CDR1 is PRHDT and CDR2 is FYEKMQ (reference sequence). V shed 3 bases and J shed 1 base, with 10 bases lying between them. The CDR3 DNA reads as TGTGCCAGCAGCTTTGAGGCAGGTTCCTACGAGCAGTACTTC. Protein product: CASSFEAGSYEQYF.

The rearrangement joins TRBV27 to TRBJ1-6, with D possibly TRBD1 on 6 matching bases. Germline lookup yields CDR1 MNHEY and CDR2 SMNVEV (reference sequence). The CDR3 totals 15 residues. The V end was cut by 1 base, the J end by 5 bases, with 9 bases between. The CDR3 spells CASSLYRANNSPLHF. Written as DNA, the CDR3 is TGTGCCAGCAGTTTATACAGGGCCAATAATTCACCCCTCCACTTT.

The rearrangement joins TRBV11-2 to TRBJ2-2; D gene uncertain. Trimming stripped 0 bases from V and 6 bases from J, with 8 bases between. The germline V gene encodes CDR1 SGHAT and CDR2 FQNNGV. CDR3 size: 14 residues. CDR3 sequence (DNA): TGTGCCAGCAGCTTAGATACCAAGGCCGGGGAGCTGTTTTTT. Amino acids: CASSLDTKAGELFF.

The chain carries TRBV27 and TRBJ2-2, with D maybe TRBD2 (6 bases). The V gene's germline CDR1 is MNHEY and CDR2 SMNVEV (reference sequence). The CDR3 extends over 15 amino acids. V was clipped by 2 bases and J by 0 bases, with 7 bases between them. The CDR3, as DNA: TGTGCCAGCAGTTTAGGGGGGACGAACACCGGGGAGCTGTTTTTT. Its translation: CASSLGGTNTGELFF.

CDR3 sequence reads: CASSQGLLNTEAFF. Written as DNA, the CDR3 is TGCGCCAGCAGCCAAGGACTCTTGAACACTGAAGCTTTCTTT. This sequence joins TRBV4-1 and TRBJ1-1; D is unclear. Trimming removed 1 base at V and 0 bases at J, with 6 bases between. Germline-derived CDR1 and CDR2 are MGHRA and YSYEKL. The CDR3 spans 14 residues.

This rearrangement joins TRBV19 to TRBJ1-3; D gene unclear. Per the germline V gene, CDR1 is LNHDA and CDR2 is SQIVND (reference sequence). The CDR3 covers 13 residues. Trimming took 6 bases from V and 0 from J, leaving 6 bases between them. The CDR3 region has the DNA TGTGCCAGTAGCTTGAGCTCTGGAAACACCATATATTTT. The encoded protein is CASSLSSGNTIYF. Together with reference TRBV19 and TRBJ1-3, the CDR3 gives the full variable domain: DGGITQSPKYLFRKEGQNVTLSCEQNLNHDAMYWYRQDPGQGLRLIYYSQIVNDFQKGDIAEGYSVSREKKESFPLTVTSAQKNPTAFYLCASSLSSGNTIYFGEGSWLTVV.

The chain couples TRBV7-3 to TRBJ2-1, with a possible D match to TRBD2 (5 bases). Germline V gives CDR1 SGHTA, CDR2 FQGTGA. CDR3 length: 13 residues. V lost 1 base, J lost 8 bases, and 9 bases lay in between. As DNA, the CDR3 is TGTGCCAGCAGCTTAAGTTCCGGGGATGAGCAGTTCTTC. It encodes CASSLSSGDEQFF.